The 20 T cell receptor beta chains below all came from one sample that was sequenced in a study of blood T cells in healthy people across ages. Sample-barcoded 5' priming and a J-beta primer mix drove a second PCR of roughly 6 to 12 cycles. TCRdb reanalysed the 5' RACE reads using MiXCR and keeps one entry per CDR3 protein. The sample lists approximately 350,000 distinct CDR3 sequences, approximately 51% occurring once. The sample was blood. These receptors originate from a man between 60 and 75 years old in good health.

This clonotype was seen more than once but under ten times. This chain connects TRBV28 to TRBJ2-7, with TRBD1 identical over 9 bases. V was pared by 2 bases and J by 4 bases, with 6 bases of the junction left unmatched. The CDR3 has 15 amino acids. The germline gives CDR1 MDHEN, CDR2 SYDVKM. The CDR3 loop is CASSLPGDRDYEQYF. The DNA of the CDR3 is TGTGCCAGCAGTTTACCGGGGGACAGGGATTACGAGCAGTACTTC.

J is TRBJ2-5 and V is TRBV20-1, with a weak D call TRBD2 (5 bases). The germline V gene encodes CDR1 DFQATT and CDR2 SNEGSKA (reference sequence). Trimming took off 0 bases at V and 10 bases at J, with 15 bases between the two ends. The CDR3 is 13 residues long. CDR3 sequence (DNA): TGCAGTGCTAGAGAGACTTGGACTTGGGACCAGTACTTC. Amino acids: CSARETWTWDQYF.

This chain joins TRBV12-1 and TRBJ2-7; the DNA was not used to check the table's D call, TRBD2. TRBV12-1 is classified as a pseudogene. The CDR3 extends over 19 amino acids. CDR3 sequence: CASSQVPELAGFSSYEQYF. The CDR3 nucleotides read TGTGCCAGCAGCCAAGTCCCGGAACTAGCGGGATTCTCTTCCTACGAGCAGTACTTC.

In its sample, this clonotype was seen many times. This chain links TRBV3-1 with TRBJ2-7; D is uncertain. Trimming took 5 bases from V and 2 from J, leaving 16 bases between them. The V gene's germline CDR1 is LGHDT and CDR2 YNNKEL (reference sequence). The CDR3 spans 15 residues. CDR3 protein: CASSARRTVAYEQYF. CDR3 DNA sequence: TGTGCCAGCAGCGCACGACGCACGGTAGCCTACGAGCAGTACTTC.

The rearrangement uses TRBV28 and TRBJ2-3; TRBD2 aligns across 16 bases. V was pared by 8 bases and J by 0 bases, with 5 bases of the junction left unmatched. Germline V lookup: CDR1 MDHEN, CDR2 SYDVKM. This CDR3 is built from 17 residues. CDR3 sequence (DNA): TGTGCCAGCGGGGGACTAGCGGGAGGGGGGAGCACAGATACGCAGTATTTT. Its translation: CASGGLAGGGSTDTQYF.

The V and J genes are TRBV11-2 and TRBJ1-1; D ambiguous. This CDR3 has 16 residues. V was trimmed by 0 bases and J by 6 bases, leaving 17 bases between them. Looked up from germline, CDR1 is SGHAT and CDR2 is FQNNGV. The CDR3 DNA is TGTGCCAGCAGCTTAGAGTTTGCGGTATGGGGAGCTGAAGCTTTCTTT. Translated: CASSLEFAVWGAEAFF. Drawing the rest from reference TRBV11-2 and TRBJ1-1, the complete variable domain is EAGVAQSPRYKIIEKRQSVAFWCNPISGHATLYWYQQILGQGPKLLIQFQNNGVVDDSQLPKDRFSAERLKGVDSTLKIQPAKLEDSAVYLCASSLEFAVWGAEAFFGQGTRLTVV.

This chain joins TRBV9 and TRBJ2-1, with TRBD2 as a possible D gene (5 bases). CDR1 and CDR2 from the germline V gene are SGDLS and YYNGEE. The ends were cut back, 0 bases at V and 7 bases at J, with 14 bases in the middle. CDR3 length: 15 residues. The CDR3 DNA follows: TGTGCCAGCAGCGTAGGAATTAGCTCGGGGAATGAGCAGTTCTTC. Translated, it gives CASSVGISSGNEQFF.

The V call is TRBV20-1, the J call TRBJ1-2, with 8 bases matching TRBD1. This CDR3 comprises 14 residues. CDR1 and CDR2 from the germline V gene are DFQATT and SNEGSKA (reference sequence). V dropped 0 bases and J dropped 8; count of bases not matched to a gene: 8. The CDR3, as DNA: TGCAGTGCTAGAGATGAGACAGGGGTAATGGGCTACACCTTC. It yields the protein CSARDETGVMGYTF.

The chain links TRBV7-2 to TRBJ2-1; 11 bases match TRBD2. CDR3 length: 13 amino acids. Germline V gene lookup returns CDR1 SGHTA and CDR2 FQGNSA. With 5 bases clipped from V and 14 bases from J, the junction kept 8 bases outside the gene matches. CDR3 sequence: CASSPLIAGGEFF. The CDR3, as DNA: TGTGCCAGCAGCCCATTGATAGCGGGAGGGGAGTTCTTC.

CDR3 nucleotide sequence: TGTGCCAGCAGCACCTACTGGGGGGGAGACTATGGCTACACCTTC. This codes for CASSTYWGGDYGYTF. The chain links TRBV27 to TRBJ1-2, with D possibly being TRBD1 (5 bases). The CDR3 totals 15 residues. Looked up from germline, CDR1 is MNHEY and CDR2 is SMNVEV (reference sequence). The ends were cut back, 6 bases at V and 3 bases at J, with 17 bases in the middle.

This clonotype was seen many times. This chain uses TRBV5-1 with TRBJ2-7; tentatively, D is TRBD1 (6 bases). Trimming removed 0 bases at V and 3 bases at J, with 13 bases between. CDR1 SGHRS and CDR2 YFSETQ come from the germline V gene. The CDR3 extends over 15 amino acids. The CDR3 here is CASSLEGTPRYEQYF. As DNA, the CDR3 is TGCGCCAGCAGCTTGGAGGGGACACCTCGCTACGAGCAGTACTTC.

V usage is TRBV5-1 and J usage is TRBJ2-1, with D tentatively TRBD2 (6 bases). V gave up 4 bases and J gave up 9 bases, with 14 bases separating them. This CDR3 has 13 amino acids. Germline values: CDR1 SGHRS, CDR2 YFSETQ. CDR3 in DNA: TGCGCCAGCAGCACCGGCCCCGGGGGTGAGCAGTTCTTC. Residues: CASSTGPGGEQFF. Looking up the rest from reference TRBV5-1 and TRBJ2-1 gives the full variable domain: KAGVTQTPRYLIKTRGQQVTLSCSPISGHRSVSWYQQTPGQGLQFLFEYFSETQRNKGNFPGRFSGRQFSNSRSEMNVSTLELGDSALYLCASSTGPGGEQFFGPGTRLTVL.

This clonotype was seen more than once but under ten times. J is TRBJ1-2 and V is TRBV15; possibly TRBD1 for D (6 bases). Trimming took off 3 bases at V and 4 bases at J, with 9 bases between the two ends. The length of the CDR3 is 13 residues. CDR1 LNHNV and CDR2 YYDKDF come from the germline V gene (reference sequence). The chain's CDR3 is CATSSGQSYGYTF. DNA of the CDR3: TGTGCCACCAGCAGCGGACAGAGCTATGGCTACACCTTC.

With respect to this clonotype: At one boundary the junction diverges from the germline segment, which might be a read error. The gene calls are TRBV28 and TRBJ2-6; 9 bases match TRBD2. The CDR3 extends over 17 amino acids. Germline V gives CDR1 MDHEN, CDR2 SYDVKM. Written as DNA, the CDR3 is TGTGCCAGCAGTTCTCCTAGCGGGATCCTGAGGGCCAACATCCTGACTTTC. It codes for CASSSPSGILRANILTF.

The table lists this clonotype with a few counts. The rearrangement joins TRBV7-2 to TRBJ2-5; no definite D call. CDR1 is SGHTA, CDR2 FQGNSA, per germline. The CDR3 spans 16 residues. V was cut by 1 base and J by 5 bases, with 17 bases left in between. The CDR3 loop is CASSLDWTRQLETQYF. The DNA of the CDR3 is TGTGCCAGCAGCTTAGATTGGACCAGGCAGTTGGAGACCCAGTACTTC.

The chain couples TRBV20-1 to TRBJ2-1, with D perhaps matching TRBD2 (6 bases). In germline, CDR1 is DFQATT, CDR2 SNEGSKA (reference sequence). This CDR3 region has 15 residues. V was pared by 5 bases and J by 1 base, with 15 bases between. The CDR3: CSAQRGLASYNEQFF. The CDR3 region has the DNA TGCAGTGCTCAGCGTGGGCTAGCGTCCTACAATGAGCAGTTCTTC.

The CDR3 reads CASSLIRAGEQFF. The CDR3 DNA is TGTGCCAGCAGCTTAATCAGGGCGGGTGAGCAGTTCTTC. This chain connects TRBV7-3 to TRBJ2-1, with D perhaps assigned TRBD1 or TRBD2 (5 bases each). The length of the CDR3 is 13 residues. Germline V CDR1 and CDR2: SGHTA, FQGTGA. Trimming removed 1 base at V and 9 bases at J, with 10 bases between.

V usage is TRBV6-2 or TRBV6-3 and J usage is TRBJ2-2; D possibly corresponds to TRBD2 (6 bases). The V gene lost 8 bases and the J gene lost 1 base, with 8 bases spanning the gap. The CDR3 covers 13 residues. In germline, CDR1 is MNHEY, CDR2 SVGEGT. This CDR3 reads CASRDWNTGELFF. The CDR3 DNA reads as TGTGCCAGCCGGGACTGGAACACCGGGGAGCTGTTTTTT.

The genes are TRBV9 and TRBJ2-7; 8 positions agree with TRBD1. The germline V gene encodes CDR1 SGDLS and CDR2 YYNGEE. The junction had 14 bases not matched to a gene; V was cut back by 4 bases and J by 2 bases. The CDR3 covers 17 residues. In nucleotides, the CDR3 is TGTGCCAGCAGCCCCCGGGCAGGGGGCCTATCCGCCTACGAGCAGTACTTC. It specifies CASSPRAGGLSAYEQYF.

In regard to this clonotype: It is unclear where the CDR3 begins or ends on the DNA, so no DNA is shown, and the CDR3 is as TCRdb lists it. This chain connects TRBV12-3 or TRBV12-4 to TRBJ2-5; the table calls TRBD1, which could not be checked here. The CDR3 numbers 12 amino acids, ends counted. CDR3 region: CASSFGAGTEYF.